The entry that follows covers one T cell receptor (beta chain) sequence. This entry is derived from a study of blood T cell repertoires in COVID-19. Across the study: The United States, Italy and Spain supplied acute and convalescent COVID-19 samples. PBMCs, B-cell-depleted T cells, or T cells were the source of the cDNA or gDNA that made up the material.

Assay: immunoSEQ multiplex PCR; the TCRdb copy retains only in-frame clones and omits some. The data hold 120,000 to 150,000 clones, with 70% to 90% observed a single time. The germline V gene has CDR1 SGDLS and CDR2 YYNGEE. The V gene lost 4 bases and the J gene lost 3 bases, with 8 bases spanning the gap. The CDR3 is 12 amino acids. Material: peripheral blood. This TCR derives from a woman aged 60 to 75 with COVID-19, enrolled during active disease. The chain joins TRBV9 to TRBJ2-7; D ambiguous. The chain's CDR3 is CASSSQIYEQYF. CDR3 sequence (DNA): TGTGCCAGCAGCTCTCAGATCTACGAGCAGTACTTC.